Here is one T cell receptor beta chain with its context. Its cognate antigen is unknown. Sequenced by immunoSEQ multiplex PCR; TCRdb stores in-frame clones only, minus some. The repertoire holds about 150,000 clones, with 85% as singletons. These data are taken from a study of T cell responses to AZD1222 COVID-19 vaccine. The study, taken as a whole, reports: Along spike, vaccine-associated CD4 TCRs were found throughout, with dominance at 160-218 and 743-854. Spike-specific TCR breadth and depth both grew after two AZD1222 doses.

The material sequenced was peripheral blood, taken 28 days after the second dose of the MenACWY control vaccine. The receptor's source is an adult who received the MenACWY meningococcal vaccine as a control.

The CDR3 DNA follows: TGCGCCAGCAGCTTGGCTGGGGTGGGTGGAAACACCATATATTTT. This gives the protein CASSLAGVGGNTIYF. The chain uses TRBV5-1 and TRBJ1-3; no definite D call. The CDR3 spans 15 residues. Germline V lookup: CDR1 SGHRS, CDR2 YFSETQ. The V and J ends lost 0 bases and 3 bases respectively, with 10 bases between them.